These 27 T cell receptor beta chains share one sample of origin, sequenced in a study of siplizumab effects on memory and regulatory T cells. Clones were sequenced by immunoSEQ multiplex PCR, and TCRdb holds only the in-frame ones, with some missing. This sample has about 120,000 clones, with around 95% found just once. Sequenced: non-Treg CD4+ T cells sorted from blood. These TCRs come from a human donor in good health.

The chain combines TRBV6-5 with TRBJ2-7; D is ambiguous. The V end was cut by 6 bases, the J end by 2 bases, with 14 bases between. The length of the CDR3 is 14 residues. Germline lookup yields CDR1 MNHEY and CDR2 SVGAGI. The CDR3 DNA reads TGTGCCAGCAGCCTACAGAGCTTCGCCTACGAGCAGTACTTC. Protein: CASSLQSFAYEQYF.

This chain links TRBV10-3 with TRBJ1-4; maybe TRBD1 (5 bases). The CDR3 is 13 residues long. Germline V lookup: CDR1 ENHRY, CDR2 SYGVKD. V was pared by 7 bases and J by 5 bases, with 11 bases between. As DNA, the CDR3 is TGTGCCATCAATCGGGGACTGAATGAAAAACTGTTTTTT. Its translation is CAINRGLNEKLFF.

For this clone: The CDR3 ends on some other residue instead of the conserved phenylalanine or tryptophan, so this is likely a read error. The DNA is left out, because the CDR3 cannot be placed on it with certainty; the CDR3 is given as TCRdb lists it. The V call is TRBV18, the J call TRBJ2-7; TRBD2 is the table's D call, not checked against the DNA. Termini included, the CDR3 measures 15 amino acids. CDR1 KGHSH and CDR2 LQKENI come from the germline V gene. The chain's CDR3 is CASSPNVGVGNEQNL.

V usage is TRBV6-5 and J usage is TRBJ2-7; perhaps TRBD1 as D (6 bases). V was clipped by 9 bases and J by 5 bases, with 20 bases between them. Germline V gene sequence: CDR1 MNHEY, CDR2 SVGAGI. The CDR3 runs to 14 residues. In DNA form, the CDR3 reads TGTGCCAGTCAACGCAGTCAGGGGACCCACGAGCAGTACTTC. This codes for CASQRSQGTHEQYF.

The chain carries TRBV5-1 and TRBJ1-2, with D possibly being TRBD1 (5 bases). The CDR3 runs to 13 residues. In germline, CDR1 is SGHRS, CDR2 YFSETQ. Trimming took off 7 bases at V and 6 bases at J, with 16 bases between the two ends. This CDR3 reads CASRMGTSNGYTF. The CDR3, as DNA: TGCGCCAGCCGAATGGGGACTTCCAATGGCTACACCTTC. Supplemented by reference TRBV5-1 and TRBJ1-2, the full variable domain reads KAGVTQTPRYLIKTRGQQVTLSCSPISGHRSVSWYQQTPGQGLQFLFEYFSETQRNKGNFPGRFSGRQFSNSRSEMNVSTLELGDSALYLCASRMGTSNGYTFGSGTRLTVV.

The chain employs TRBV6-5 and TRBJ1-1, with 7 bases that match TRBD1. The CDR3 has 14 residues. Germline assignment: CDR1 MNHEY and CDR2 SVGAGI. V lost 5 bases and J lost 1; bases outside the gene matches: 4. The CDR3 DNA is TGTGCCAGCAGTGCCGGGACAGCGAACACTGAAGCTTTCTTT. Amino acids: CASSAGTANTEAFF.

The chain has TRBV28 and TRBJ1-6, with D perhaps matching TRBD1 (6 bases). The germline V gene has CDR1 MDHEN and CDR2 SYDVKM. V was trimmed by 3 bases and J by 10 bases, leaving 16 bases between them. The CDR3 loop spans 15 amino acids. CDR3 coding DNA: TGTGCCAGCAGTTTGACTACAGGGAAGACGTCACCCCTCCACTTT. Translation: CASSLTTGKTSPLHF.

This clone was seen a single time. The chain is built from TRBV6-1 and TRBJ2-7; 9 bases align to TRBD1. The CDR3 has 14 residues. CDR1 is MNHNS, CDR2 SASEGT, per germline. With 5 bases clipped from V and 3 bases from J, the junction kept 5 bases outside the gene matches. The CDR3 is CASSTGTGRYEQYF. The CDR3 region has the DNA TGTGCCAGCAGTACCGGGACAGGGCGCTACGAGCAGTACTTC.

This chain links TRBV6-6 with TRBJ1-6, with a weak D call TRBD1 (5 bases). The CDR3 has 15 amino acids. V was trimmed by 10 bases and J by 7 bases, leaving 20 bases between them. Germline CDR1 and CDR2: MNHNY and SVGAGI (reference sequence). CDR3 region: CATGDGGRGNSPLHF. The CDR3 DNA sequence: TGTGCCACGGGGGACGGGGGACGGGGGAATTCACCCCTCCACTTT.

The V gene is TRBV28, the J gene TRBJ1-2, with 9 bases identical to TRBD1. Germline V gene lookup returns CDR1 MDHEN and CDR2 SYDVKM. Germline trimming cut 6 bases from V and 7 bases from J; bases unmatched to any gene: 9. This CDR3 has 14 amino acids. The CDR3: CASRSQGALIGYTF. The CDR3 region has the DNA TGTGCCAGCAGATCACAGGGGGCATTAATTGGCTACACCTTC.

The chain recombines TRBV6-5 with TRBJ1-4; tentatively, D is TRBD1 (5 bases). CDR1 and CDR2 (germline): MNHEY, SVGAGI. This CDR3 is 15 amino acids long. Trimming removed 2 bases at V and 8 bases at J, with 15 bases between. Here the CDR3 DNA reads TGTGCCAGCAGTTACACAACAGGCTCGGGGGAAAAACTGTTTTTT. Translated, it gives CASSYTTGSGEKLFF.

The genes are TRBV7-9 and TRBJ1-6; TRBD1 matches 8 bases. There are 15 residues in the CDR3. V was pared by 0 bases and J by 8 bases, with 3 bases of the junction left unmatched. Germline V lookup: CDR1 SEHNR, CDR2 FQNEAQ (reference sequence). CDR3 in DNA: TGTGCCAGCAGCTTAGCTACAGGGGGGGATTCACCCCTCCACTTT. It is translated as CASSLATGGDSPLHF. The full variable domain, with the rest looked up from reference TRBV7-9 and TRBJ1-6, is DTGVSQNPRHKITKRGQNVTFRCDPISEHNRLYWYRQTLGQGPEFLTYFQNEAQLEKSRLLSDRFSAERPKGSFSTLEIQRTEQGDSAMYLCASSLATGGDSPLHFGNGTRLTVT.

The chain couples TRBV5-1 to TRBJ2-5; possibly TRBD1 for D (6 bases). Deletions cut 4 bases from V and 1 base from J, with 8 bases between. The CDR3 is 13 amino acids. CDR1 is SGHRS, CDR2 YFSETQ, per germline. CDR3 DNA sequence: TGCGCCAGCAGCACGACAGGCCAAGAGACCCAGTACTTC. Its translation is CASSTTGQETQYF.

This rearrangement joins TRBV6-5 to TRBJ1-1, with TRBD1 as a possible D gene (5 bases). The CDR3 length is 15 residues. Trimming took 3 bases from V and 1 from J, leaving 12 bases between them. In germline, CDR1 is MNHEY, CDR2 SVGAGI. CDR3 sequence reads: CASSYRGNGNTEAFF. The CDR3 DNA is TGTGCCAGCAGTTATAGGGGCAATGGGAACACTGAAGCTTTCTTT.

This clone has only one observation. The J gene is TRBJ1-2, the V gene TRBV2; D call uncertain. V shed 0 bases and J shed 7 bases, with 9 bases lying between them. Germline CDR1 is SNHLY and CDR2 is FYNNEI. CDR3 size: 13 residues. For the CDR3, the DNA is TGTGCCAGCAGTGAAGCAGGGAGAGGTGGCTACACCTTC. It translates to CASSEAGRGGYTF.

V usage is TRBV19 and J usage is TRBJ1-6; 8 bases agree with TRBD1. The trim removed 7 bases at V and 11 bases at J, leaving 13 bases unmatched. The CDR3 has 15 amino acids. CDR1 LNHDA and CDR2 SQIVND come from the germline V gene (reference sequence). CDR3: CASNTGFSGQAPLHF. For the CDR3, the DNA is TGTGCCAGTAATACGGGGTTCTCGGGACAGGCACCCCTCCACTTT.

CDR3 region: CASSLGGRYEQFF. CDR3 DNA sequence: TGTGCCAGCAGCTTGGGGGGACGGTATGAGCAGTTCTTC. The rearrangement joins TRBV5-4 to TRBJ2-1; either TRBD1 or TRBD2 may supply D (5 bases each). Per germline, CDR1 SGHNT and CDR2 YYREEE (reference sequence). CDR3 length equals 13 residues. Trimming took off 0 bases at V and 8 bases at J, with 9 bases between the two ends.

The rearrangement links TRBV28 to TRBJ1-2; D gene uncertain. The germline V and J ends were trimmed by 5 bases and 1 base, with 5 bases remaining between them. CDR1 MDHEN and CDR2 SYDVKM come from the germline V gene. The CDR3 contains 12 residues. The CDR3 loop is CASSGNNYGYTF. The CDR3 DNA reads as TGTGCCAGCAGTGGGAATAACTATGGCTACACCTTC.

CDR3 DNA: TGTGCCAGCAGAAGGGACTATGGCTACACCTTC. As protein: CASRRDYGYTF. The J gene is TRBJ1-2, the V gene TRBV5-6; no reliable D call. The ends were cut back, 5 bases at V and 3 bases at J, with 5 bases in the middle. This CDR3 region has 11 residues. Germline V lookup: CDR1 SGHDT, CDR2 YYEEEE. Filled out from reference TRBV5-6 and TRBJ1-2, the complete variable domain reads DAGVTQSPTHLIKTRGQQVTLRCSPKSGHDTVSWYQQALGQGPQFIFQYYEEEERQRGNFPDRFSGHQFPNYSSELNVNALLLGDSALYLCASRRDYGYTFGSGTRLTVV.

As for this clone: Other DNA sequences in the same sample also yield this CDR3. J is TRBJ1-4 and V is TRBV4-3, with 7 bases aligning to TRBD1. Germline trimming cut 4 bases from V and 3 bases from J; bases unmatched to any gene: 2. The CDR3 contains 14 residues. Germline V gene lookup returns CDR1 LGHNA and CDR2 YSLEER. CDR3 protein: CASSPQGPNEKLFF. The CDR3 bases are TGCGCCAGCAGCCCACAGGGGCCTAATGAAAAACTGTTTTTT.

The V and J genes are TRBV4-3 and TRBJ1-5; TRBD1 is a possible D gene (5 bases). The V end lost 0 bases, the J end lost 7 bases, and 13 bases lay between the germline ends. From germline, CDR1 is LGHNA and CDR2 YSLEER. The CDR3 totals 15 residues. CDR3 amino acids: CASSQDAGFSQPQHF. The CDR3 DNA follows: TGCGCCAGCAGCCAAGATGCAGGGTTCTCGCAGCCCCAGCATTTT.

In nucleotides, the CDR3 is TGTGCTAGTGGCAGAAGCGGGGGCAGAGAGACCCAGTACTTC. The encoded protein is CASGRSGGRETQYF. This rearrangement joins TRBV12-5 to TRBJ2-5; 8 nucleotides match TRBD2. The CDR3 runs to 14 residues. Looked up from germline, CDR1 is LGHNT and CDR2 is FRNRAP. The junction had 7 bases not matched to a gene; V was cut back by 6 bases and J by 4 bases.

The CDR3 loop reads CASSVNLAVTDTQYF. The DNA for the CDR3 is TGTGCCAGCAGCGTCAATCTAGCGGTCACAGATACGCAGTATTTT. J is TRBJ2-3 and V is TRBV5-4; 7 bases are a match to TRBD2. In germline, CDR1 is SGHNT, CDR2 YYREEE (reference sequence). The CDR3 totals 15 residues. With 4 bases clipped from V and 2 bases from J, the junction kept 7 bases outside the gene matches.

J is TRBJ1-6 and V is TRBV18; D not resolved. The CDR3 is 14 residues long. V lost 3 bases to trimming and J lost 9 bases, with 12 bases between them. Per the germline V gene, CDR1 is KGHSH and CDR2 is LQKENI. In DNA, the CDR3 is TGTGCCAGCTCACCCCAGGACGGTAGTTCACCCCTCCACTTT. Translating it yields CASSPQDGSSPLHF.

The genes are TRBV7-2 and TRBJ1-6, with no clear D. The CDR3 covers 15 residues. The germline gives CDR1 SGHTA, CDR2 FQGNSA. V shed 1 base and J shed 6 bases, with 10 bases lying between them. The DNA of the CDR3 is TGTGCCAGCAGCTTAGGTTGGAACAGTAATTCACCCCTCCACTTT. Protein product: CASSLGWNSNSPLHF.

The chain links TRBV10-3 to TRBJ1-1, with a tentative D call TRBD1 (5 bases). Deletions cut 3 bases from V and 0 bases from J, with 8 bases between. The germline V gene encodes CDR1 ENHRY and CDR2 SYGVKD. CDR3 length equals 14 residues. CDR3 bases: TGTGCCATCAGTGATGGGACGGTGAACACTGAAGCTTTCTTT. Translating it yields CAISDGTVNTEAFF.

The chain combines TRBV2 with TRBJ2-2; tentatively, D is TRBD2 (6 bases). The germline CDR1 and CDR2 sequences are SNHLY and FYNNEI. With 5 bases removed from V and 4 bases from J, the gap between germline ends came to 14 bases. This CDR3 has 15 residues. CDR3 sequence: CASSYLASRTGELFF. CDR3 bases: TGTGCCAGCAGTTATCTAGCGTCCCGCACCGGGGAGCTGTTTTTT.